These 20 T cell receptor beta chains originate from one sample sequenced in a study of T cell repertoires in cytomegalovirus infection. TCRdb redid the calling of the reads with MiXCR, one entry per CDR3 protein. The table records approximately 1,000,000 distinct CDR3 sequences, 30% to 40% of them present only once. Their antigens are not known. This sample comprised cultured CD8+ T cells from PBMCs, obtained from culture after CMV antigen stimulation. These receptors were taken from a human donor in good health (CMV status not recorded). Some clones in this sample may be carry-over from other donors' samples.

This clonotype turned up a few times. This chain links TRBV12-3 or TRBV12-4 with TRBJ2-1; tentative D call: TRBD2 (6 bases). Between the trimmed V and J ends, which lost 3 bases and 3 bases, there was a span of 12 bases. The CDR3 covers 15 residues. CDR3 sequence reads: CASSLWGDIYNEQFF. The CDR3 region has the DNA TGTGCCAGCAGTTTGTGGGGGGATATCTACAATGAGCAGTTCTTC.

This chain connects TRBV27 to TRBJ2-7; 9 bases fit TRBD1. After removal of 5 bases from V and 5 bases from J, the junction contained 7 bases not matched to a gene. CDR3 size: 14 residues. In germline, CDR1 is MNHEY, CDR2 SMNVEV (reference sequence). The CDR3 sequence is CASSRRQGGNEQYF. In DNA, the CDR3 is TGTGCCAGCAGTAGGCGACAGGGGGGGAACGAGCAGTACTTC.

The chain is built from TRBV12-3 or TRBV12-4 and TRBJ2-5; D possibly uses TRBD1 or TRBD2 (5 bases each). V lost 10 bases and J 5 bases, leaving 17 bases between the germline ends. This CDR3 region has 13 residues. The CDR3 reads CAKWGGEGETQYF. CDR3 nucleotide sequence: TGTGCCAAGTGGGGCGGTGAGGGGGAGACCCAGTACTTC.

V is TRBV4-3 and J is TRBJ1-4; a possible D gene is TRBD1 (6 bases). The CDR3 covers 17 residues. Germline CDR1 LGHNA, CDR2 YSLEER. V was trimmed by 0 bases and J by 2 bases, leaving 13 bases between them. CDR3 DNA sequence: TGCGCCAGCAGCCAAGATCCAGCGGGGGCGACTAATGAAAAACTGTTTTTT. Protein: CASSQDPAGATNEKLFF.

The chain joins TRBV6-2 or TRBV6-3 to TRBJ2-2, with TRBD2 as a possible D gene (5 bases). The germline V gene has CDR1 MNHEY and CDR2 SVGEGT. The CDR3 runs 16 residues. Trimming removed 6 bases from V and 2 bases from J, with 16 bases in between. This CDR3 is CASSLGQAANTGELFF. In DNA, the CDR3 is TGTGCCAGCAGCCTCGGTCAAGCGGCTAACACCGGGGAGCTGTTTTTT.

The rearrangement uses TRBV27 and TRBJ1-5; D possibly corresponds to TRBD1 (5 bases). Deletions cut 5 bases from V and 6 bases from J, with 14 bases between. The germline V gene has CDR1 MNHEY and CDR2 SMNVEV (reference sequence). The CDR3 has 14 residues. The CDR3 is CASSRGGVSQPQHF. CDR3 sequence (DNA): TGTGCCAGCAGTCGGGGAGGGGTATCTCAGCCCCAGCATTTT.

This clonotype has more than one count but fewer than ten. The chain uses TRBV7-6 and TRBJ2-2; 10 bases agree with TRBD1. V shed 1 base, J shed 2 bases, and the junction held 1 base outside the gene matches. This CDR3 region has 16 residues. The germline gives CDR1 SGHVS, CDR2 FNYEAQ. The CDR3 coding sequence is TGTGCCAGCAGCTTAGAGACAGGGGGCAACACCGGGGAGCTGTTTTTT. Amino acid sequence: CASSLETGGNTGELFF. The whole variable domain, filled in from reference TRBV7-6 and TRBJ2-2, reads GAGVSQSPRYKVTKRGQDVALRCDPISGHVSLYWYRQALGQGPEFLTYFNYEAQQDKSGLPNDRFSAERPEGSISTLTIQRTEQRDSAMYRCASSLETGGNTGELFFGEGSRLTVL.

The V gene is TRBV6-2 or TRBV6-3, the J gene TRBJ2-5; the D gene is possibly TRBD1 (6 bases). Germline values: CDR1 MNHEY, CDR2 SVGEGT. The ends were cut back, 0 bases at V and 1 base at J, with 6 bases in the middle. CDR3 size: 14 residues. CDR3 nucleotides: TGTGCCAGCAGTTACTCGGACAGCCAAGAGACCCAGTACTTC. Protein sequence: CASSYSDSQETQYF.

CDR3 loop: CASSPRTSGGAGELFF. The CDR3 nucleotides are TGTGCCAGCAGTCCTCGGACTAGCGGGGGGGCCGGGGAGCTGTTTTTT. The V call is TRBV6-1, the J call TRBJ2-2; 15 bases align to TRBD2. The CDR3 is made up of 16 amino acids. The germline gives CDR1 MNHNS, CDR2 SASEGT. Trimming removed 5 bases from V and 6 bases from J; junction bases left unmatched: 4.

This clonotype was picked up a small number of times. The chain is built from TRBV10-3 and TRBJ2-7; 9 positions match TRBD1. V dropped 3 bases and J dropped 4; count of bases not matched to a gene: 7. This CDR3 has 15 amino acids. CDR1 and CDR2 (germline): ENHRY, SYGVKD. For the CDR3, the DNA is TGTGCCATCAGTGACCCGGGGGACAGGGTTTACGAGCAGTACTTC. Amino acid sequence: CAISDPGDRVYEQYF.

The chain recombines TRBV6-1 with TRBJ2-1; D could derive from TRBD1 or TRBD2 (5 bases each). This CDR3 is 16 amino acids long. V lost 0 bases to trimming and J lost 0 bases, with 9 bases between them. The germline V gene has CDR1 MNHNS and CDR2 SASEGT. The chain's CDR3 is CASSEAPGPSYNEQFF. In DNA, the CDR3 is TGTGCCAGCAGTGAAGCGCCGGGGCCCTCCTACAATGAGCAGTTCTTC.

This clonotype was picked up a small number of times. CDR3 protein: CASSLQGFNEQYV. The DNA of the CDR3 is TGTGCCAGCAGTTTACAAGGGTTCAACGAGCAGTACGTC. The chain couples TRBV28 to TRBJ2-7, with D unclear. The CDR3 has 13 amino acids. Germline values: CDR1 MDHEN, CDR2 SYDVKM. V gave up 2 bases and J gave up 5 bases, with 10 bases separating them.

This clonotype has a handful of counts. This sequence joins TRBV7-9 and TRBJ2-1; perhaps TRBD1 as D (5 bases). The germline V gene encodes CDR1 SEHNR and CDR2 FQNEAQ (reference sequence). V was trimmed by 1 base and J by 5 bases, leaving 12 bases between them. This CDR3 is built from 15 residues. CDR3 nucleotides: TGTGCCAGCAGCTTAGAATGGACAATAGACAATGAGCAGTTCTTC. Translation: CASSLEWTIDNEQFF.

Turning to this clonotype: At one boundary the junction diverges from the germline segment, which might be a read error. This sequence joins TRBV5-3 and TRBJ2-3; 8 nucleotides agree with TRBD1. TRBV5-3 is flagged as an ORF with uncertain function. This CDR3 has 17 residues. The CDR3 DNA reads as TGTGCCAGCAGCTTGGAGGGGGGACAGGTTAGCACAGATACGCAGTATTTT. Amino acid sequence: CASSLEGGQVSTDTQYF.

A few counts support this clonotype. V is TRBV11-3 and J is TRBJ1-1; D perhaps matches TRBD1 (5 bases). Germline CDR1 is SGHNT and CDR2 is YENEEA. This CDR3 region has 16 residues. V was cut by 5 bases and J by 3 bases, with 19 bases left in between. The CDR3 is CASSQLPGESDTEAFF. The CDR3 DNA reads TGTGCCAGCAGCCAACTACCGGGGGAGTCGGACACTGAAGCTTTCTTT.

In this sample, this clonotype turned up a few times. This chain connects TRBV4-1 to TRBJ2-3, with D possibly being TRBD1 (5 bases). Per the germline V gene, CDR1 is MGHRA and CDR2 is YSYEKL. The germline V and J ends were trimmed by 0 bases and 3 bases, with 10 bases remaining between them. The CDR3 is 15 amino acids. The CDR3 sequence: CASSQDPGLTDTQYF. The CDR3, as DNA: TGCGCCAGCAGCCAAGATCCAGGGTTGACAGATACGCAGTATTTT.

The chain uses TRBV4-3 and TRBJ2-1, with 12 bases identical to TRBD2. Germline V gene data show CDR1 as LGHNA and CDR2 as YSLEER. The CDR3 contains 16 residues. V lost 0 bases and J lost 8; bases outside the gene matches: 5. This CDR3 is CASSQERLAGVDEQFF. CDR3 nucleotide sequence: TGCGCCAGCAGCCAAGAAAGACTAGCGGGGGTAGATGAGCAGTTCTTC.

The chain employs TRBV28 and TRBJ2-1, with TRBD2 matching over 11 bases. CDR1 MDHEN and CDR2 SYDVKM come from the germline V gene. Unmatched junction bases numbered 14, after V lost 3 bases and J lost 4 bases. The CDR3 has 19 residues. The CDR3 loop reads CASSFWFSGGAGEYNEQFF. CDR3 nucleotide sequence: TGTGCCAGCAGTTTTTGGTTTAGCGGGGGGGCCGGTGAATACAATGAGCAGTTCTTC.

The J gene is TRBJ1-2, the V gene TRBV27; the D gene is possibly TRBD1 (6 bases). V lost 3 bases and J lost 6, with 17 bases in between. This CDR3 has 15 amino acids. Germline CDR1 reads MNHEY; CDR2 reads SMNVEV (reference sequence). The CDR3 DNA sequence: TGTGCCAGCAGTTTTAATCCAGGGGCCCCCGATGGCTACACCTTC. This encodes CASSFNPGAPDGYTF.

In the case of this clonotype: One base away lies a much larger clone, so this may be a sequencing read error. The V call is TRBV7-9, the J call TRBJ1-2; the match to TRBD1 covers 7 bases. In germline, CDR1 is SEHNR, CDR2 FQNEAQ (reference sequence). This CDR3 contains 15 residues. V lost 7 bases, J lost 2 bases, and 10 bases stayed unmatched. This CDR3 is CASNFRQGRNYGYTF. In nucleotides, the CDR3 is TGTGCCAGCAACTTTCGACAGGGAAGGAACTATGGCTACACCTTC.